This T cell receptor (beta chain) was obtained from a study of blood T cells in healthy people across ages. Per germline, CDR1 DFQATT and CDR2 SNEGSKA (reference sequence). The CDR3 spans 15 residues. Study-wide findings and caveats: Leaving the PBMCs unsorted stopped any conclusive comparison of naive versus antigen-experienced cells. Samples with more naive T cells showed higher observed beta diversity. Underestimates were what the diversity estimates from one million T cells were considered to be.

Extraction yielded at least 5 micrograms of total RNA per sample. A second about 7 to 11 cycle PCR used barcoded and J-beta primers. TCRdb redid the calling of the 5' RACE reads with MiXCR, one entry per CDR3 protein. The table has about 290,000 distinct CDR3 sequences, roughly 29% seen once. A note on this clonotype: Its matching antigen is unknown.

The origin of this receptor is a woman in her 70s in good health. V gene TRBV20-1 combines with J gene TRBJ1-5; D is perhaps TRBD1 (6 bases). The DNA matches TRBJ2-3 better at its end, which makes the J call doubtful. Specimen: blood. Here the CDR3 reads CSASMGAGSNQPQYF. For the CDR3, the DNA is TGCAGTGCTAGTATGGGGGCCGGAAGCAATCAGCCCCAGTATTTT.